This entry lists 31 T cell receptor beta chains sequenced from one sample in a study of blood T cell repertoires in COVID-19. Data came from immunoSEQ multiplex PCR; TCRdb stores just in-frame clones and leaves some out. The repertoire holds approximately 86,000 clones, with roughly 80% as singletons. Input material: peripheral blood. Receptors originate from an older woman with acute or convalescent COVID-19.

The chain combines TRBV2 with TRBJ1-2; 8 bases agree with TRBD1. CDR1 is SNHLY and CDR2 is FYNNEI in the germline V gene. The CDR3 totals 13 residues. The V segment lost 3 bases and the J segment 3 bases; nucleotides outside the gene matches: 0. The CDR3 bases are TGTGCCAGCAGTGAGACAGGGGACTATGGCTACACCTTC. Translating gives CASSETGDYGYTF.

The rearrangement joins TRBV6-2 or TRBV6-3 to TRBJ2-1, with 14 nucleotides matching TRBD2. In germline, CDR1 is MNHEY, CDR2 SVGEGT. J gave up 9 bases and V 5 bases, and 6 bases lay outside the gene matches. The CDR3 contains 15 residues. The CDR3 sequence is CASSHGLAGGSEQFF. The CDR3 DNA reads TGTGCCAGCAGTCACGGACTAGCGGGGGGAAGTGAGCAGTTCTTC.

The chain carries TRBV7-3 and TRBJ1-2, with D possibly matching TRBD1 (6 bases). The V end was cut by 5 bases, the J end by 8 bases, with 18 bases between. The CDR3 loop spans 14 amino acids. Germline CDR1 is SGHTA and CDR2 is FQGTGA. Written as DNA, the CDR3 is TGTGCCAGCAGCACCCTTCACAGGGTAGAGGGCTACACCTTC. Translated, it gives CASSTLHRVEGYTF.

This chain links TRBV7-3 with TRBJ2-3, with TRBD2 matching over 11 bases. CDR3 length: 16 amino acids. The germline V gene encodes CDR1 SGHTA and CDR2 FQGTGA. V trimming: 5 bases; J trimming: 1 base; junction bases outside the gene matches: 5. CDR3 sequence (DNA): TGTGCCAGCAGCCCCATAGCGGGGGGGGGCACAGATACGCAGTATTTT. It translates to CASSPIAGGGTDTQYF.

This clone was found once. The V call is TRBV5-1, the J call TRBJ1-4; D might be TRBD1 (5 bases). The CDR3 has 14 residues. Per the germline V gene, CDR1 is SGHRS and CDR2 is YFSETQ. The V and J ends lost 8 bases and 5 bases respectively, with 16 bases between them. CDR3 region: CASRRDGLNEKLFF. In nucleotides, the CDR3 is TGCGCCAGTCGACGGGACGGACTAAATGAAAAACTGTTTTTT.

The chain employs TRBV28 and TRBJ2-7; 12 bases agree with TRBD2. J was trimmed by 3 bases and V by 4 bases; bases with no gene match: 7. There are 16 residues in the CDR3. CDR1 MDHEN and CDR2 SYDVKM come from the germline V gene. The CDR3 region is CASSSGTSGSYYEQYF. The CDR3 DNA is TGTGCCAGCAGTTCCGGGACTAGCGGGTCTTACTACGAGCAGTACTTC. The whole variable domain, remainder taken from reference TRBV28 and TRBJ2-7, is DVKVTQSSRYLVKRTGEKVFLECVQDMDHENMFWYRQDPGLGLRLIYFSYDVKMKEKGDIPEGYSVSREKKERFSLILESASTNQTSMYLCASSSGTSGSYYEQYFGPGTRLTVT.

The chain uses TRBV7-8 and TRBJ1-1; a possible D gene is TRBD1 (5 bases). The CDR3 extends over 14 amino acids. CDR1 and CDR2 (germline): SGHVS, FQNEAQ. The V and J ends lost 5 bases and 4 bases respectively, with 14 bases between them. The DNA for the CDR3 is TGTGCCAGCAGCCTCGGGACTCTGGGCACTGAAGCTTTCTTT. This gives the protein CASSLGTLGTEAFF.

This clone was seen a handful of times. The chain combines TRBV2 with TRBJ1-5, with no clear D. Germline CDR1 SNHLY, CDR2 FYNNEI. The CDR3 is made up of 13 amino acids. The V gene lost 5 bases and the J gene lost 7 bases, with 12 bases spanning the gap. DNA for the CDR3: TGTGCCAGCAGTTCTCCAGGTAACCAGCCCCAGCATTTT. Translated: CASSSPGNQPQHF.

V usage is TRBV7-2 and J usage is TRBJ1-6, with unresolved D. The CDR3 sequence is 15 residues long. V lost 4 bases to trimming and J lost 0 bases, with 7 bases between them. The V gene's germline CDR1 is SGHTA and CDR2 FQGNSA. The CDR3 is CASSSRISYNSPLHF. The CDR3 region has the DNA TGTGCCAGCAGCTCGAGGATCTCCTATAATTCACCCCTCCACTTT.

As for this clone: This sample includes further DNA sequences coding for the same CDR3. CDR3 in DNA: TGTGCCAGCAGCCGACTAGCGGGAGGCACCGGGGAGCTGTTTTTT. This sequence encodes CASSRLAGGTGELFF. The chain recombines TRBV28 with TRBJ2-2; 13 nucleotides align to TRBD2. V was clipped by 6 bases and J by 4 bases; unmatched bases: 2. CDR3 length: 15 amino acids. Germline CDR1 and CDR2: MDHEN and SYDVKM.

J is TRBJ1-1 and V is TRBV28, with 8 positions matching TRBD1. The ends lost 6 bases at V and 10 bases at J; junction bases unmatched: 7. The CDR3 has 12 amino acids. CDR1 MDHEN and CDR2 SYDVKM come from the germline V gene. Here the CDR3 reads CASRTTGASAFF. The CDR3 nucleotides read TGTGCCAGCAGAACGACAGGGGCATCAGCTTTCTTT. The whole variable domain, remainder taken from reference TRBV28 and TRBJ1-1, is DVKVTQSSRYLVKRTGEKVFLECVQDMDHENMFWYRQDPGLGLRLIYFSYDVKMKEKGDIPEGYSVSREKKERFSLILESASTNQTSMYLCASRTTGASAFFGQGTRLTVV.

The chain joins TRBV12-3 or TRBV12-4 to TRBJ2-2; no reliable D call. V was cut by 6 bases and J by 2 bases, with 7 bases left in between. The CDR3 contains 13 residues. As DNA, the CDR3 is TGTGCCAGCAGACAAACCAACACCGGGGAGCTGTTTTTT. Residues: CASRQTNTGELFF.

This clone was observed a few times. V is TRBV19 and J is TRBJ2-7, with no clear D. CDR3 length equals 16 residues. Trimming pared 5 bases from V and 1 base from J, leaving 18 bases between. The germline V gene has CDR1 LNHDA and CDR2 SQIVND (reference sequence). CDR3: CASSHSLSSASYEQYF. CDR3 DNA sequence: TGTGCCAGTAGTCATTCTCTCAGTTCCGCTTCCTACGAGCAGTACTTC.

This chain links TRBV11-2 with TRBJ2-7; 10 bases align to TRBD2. The CDR3 totals 15 residues. Per germline, CDR1 SGHAT and CDR2 FQNNGV. V trimming: 1 base; J trimming: 3 bases; junction bases outside the gene matches: 3. Here the CDR3 DNA reads TGTGCCAGCAGCTTAGTACCTAGCGGGAGCTACGAGCAGTACTTC. Its translation: CASSLVPSGSYEQYF.

The chain carries TRBV6-5 and TRBJ1-2, with 7 bases aligning to TRBD1. The CDR3 is made up of 15 amino acids. J was trimmed by 8 bases and V by 0 bases; bases with no gene match: 9. Germline values: CDR1 MNHEY, CDR2 SVGAGI. The CDR3 spells CASSYSGQFTRGYTF. The CDR3, as DNA: TGTGCCAGCAGTTACTCGGGACAGTTCACTAGAGGCTACACCTTC.

J is TRBJ2-7 and V is TRBV4-2; a possible D gene is TRBD2 (6 bases). The CDR3 covers 12 residues. V lost 4 bases, J lost 6 bases, and 10 bases lay in between. The germline V gene has CDR1 LGHNA and CDR2 YNFKEQ. CDR3 loop: CASSPLGGEQYF. The CDR3 region has the DNA TGTGCCAGCAGCCCACTGGGGGGCGAGCAGTACTTC.

The sample holds a few counts of this clone. V gene TRBV28 combines with J gene TRBJ1-4; D is possibly TRBD1 (6 bases). CDR3 length: 11 residues. Germline assignment: CDR1 MDHEN and CDR2 SYDVKM. V lost 3 bases and J 14 bases, leaving 10 bases between the germline ends. DNA for the CDR3: TGTGCCAGCAGTTTTTCGGGACATCTGTTTTTT. Its protein product is CASSFSGHLFF.

J is TRBJ2-1 and V is TRBV5-1; D not certain. The V gene's germline CDR1 is SGHRS and CDR2 YFSETQ. This CDR3 has 15 residues. V lost 1 base and J 2 bases, leaving 10 bases between the germline ends. CDR3 nucleotides: TGCGCCAGCAGCTTGACTCTAGTTGCCTACAATGAGCAGTTCTTC. This encodes CASSLTLVAYNEQFF.

The chain is built from TRBV9 and TRBJ2-2, with 13 bases matching TRBD2. This CDR3 contains 15 residues. Looked up from germline, CDR1 is SGDLS and CDR2 is YYNGEE. V lost 3 bases, J lost 4 bases, and 0 bases stayed unmatched. This CDR3 is CASSGTSGGTGELFF. Written as DNA, the CDR3 is TGTGCCAGCAGCGGGACTAGCGGGGGCACCGGGGAGCTGTTTTTT.

The rearrangement uses TRBV4-3 and TRBJ2-3; the D gene is possibly TRBD1 (6 bases). Per the germline V gene, CDR1 is LGHNA and CDR2 is YSLEER. The CDR3 covers 17 residues. Between the trimmed V and J ends, which lost 0 bases and 5 bases, there was a span of 18 bases. The CDR3 reads CASSQDPPRGLLDTQYF. CDR3 DNA sequence: TGCGCCAGCAGCCAAGACCCCCCCAGGGGATTATTAGATACGCAGTATTTT.

This clone has just a few counts. This chain links TRBV24-1 with TRBJ2-1; D is unclear. Deletions cut 1 base from V and 15 bases from J, with 12 bases between. The CDR3 is made up of 12 amino acids. Germline values: CDR1 KGHDR, CDR2 SFDVKD. The CDR3 spells CATSDLGAYRFF. The CDR3 nucleotides are TGTGCCACCAGTGATTTAGGAGCTTACCGGTTCTTC.

The table lists this clone with a few counts. V is TRBV7-9 and J is TRBJ1-2, with D hard to call. CDR3 length: 15 residues. Germline assignment: CDR1 SEHNR and CDR2 FQNEAQ (reference sequence). V was cut by 0 bases and J by 4 bases, with 12 bases left in between. Written as DNA, the CDR3 is TGTGCCAGCAGCTTAGCGCAGTGGGCAGCCTATGGCTACACCTTC. Translating it yields CASSLAQWAAYGYTF. Using reference TRBV7-9 and TRBJ1-2 for the parts outside the CDR3, the full variable domain is DTGVSQNPRHKITKRGQNVTFRCDPISEHNRLYWYRQTLGQGPEFLTYFQNEAQLEKSRLLSDRFSAERPKGSFSTLEIQRTEQGDSAMYLCASSLAQWAAYGYTFGSGTRLTVV.

The chain links TRBV9 to TRBJ2-2; perhaps TRBD2 as D (6 bases). The CDR3 sequence is 15 residues long. The germline CDR1 and CDR2 sequences are SGDLS and YYNGEE. Trimming removed 6 bases at V and 0 bases at J, with 12 bases between. CDR3 amino acids: CASNKAGSNTGELFF. The CDR3 nucleotides read TGTGCCAGCAACAAAGCGGGCTCGAACACCGGGGAGCTGTTTTTT.

V and J are TRBV11-2 and TRBJ1-2, with 8 positions matching TRBD1. The CDR3 consists of 14 residues. CDR1 and CDR2 from the germline V gene are SGHAT and FQNNGV. V trimming: 5 bases; J trimming: 4 bases; junction bases outside the gene matches: 6. CDR3 protein: CASSRGQGSYGYTF. CDR3 DNA: TGTGCCAGCAGCCGCGGACAGGGCAGCTATGGCTACACCTTC. The entire variable domain, with the rest obtained from reference TRBV11-2 and TRBJ1-2, is as follows: EAGVAQSPRYKIIEKRQSVAFWCNPISGHATLYWYQQILGQGPKLLIQFQNNGVVDDSQLPKDRFSAERLKGVDSTLKIQPAKLEDSAVYLCASSRGQGSYGYTFGSGTRLTVV.

This clone was picked up one time. V and J are TRBV9 and TRBJ1-6, with 7 bases that match TRBD1. This CDR3 is 16 amino acids long. CDR1 is SGDLS, CDR2 YYNGEE, per germline. The V segment lost 0 bases and the J segment 6 bases; nucleotides outside the gene matches: 6. CDR3 DNA: TGTGCCAGCAGCGTAGCCGGGACAGCTAGTAATTCACCCCTCCACTTT. Translated: CASSVAGTASNSPLHF.

V is TRBV6-1 and J is TRBJ2-3; 7 bases are a match to TRBD2. The CDR3 is 13 amino acids. The germline gives CDR1 MNHNS, CDR2 SASEGT. Unmatched junction bases numbered 10, after V lost 6 bases and J lost 10 bases. The CDR3 reads CASSQRDLQAQYF. As DNA, the CDR3 is TGTGCCAGCAGCCAGCGGGACTTGCAGGCGCAGTATTTT.

CDR3 loop: CASSLAVAGTGGAGAFF. The CDR3 DNA is TGTGCCAGCAGCTTAGCTGTTGCCGGGACAGGGGGCGCAGGAGCTTTCTTT. The V and J genes are TRBV7-2 and TRBJ1-1; TRBD1 matches at 12 bases. V dropped 0 bases and J dropped 10; count of bases not matched to a gene: 12. Germline CDR1 and CDR2: SGHTA and FQGNSA. The CDR3 is 17 amino acids.

Only one count was recorded for this clone. This chain joins TRBV28 and TRBJ2-7; 9 bases are a match to TRBD1. The CDR3 is 14 residues long. V shed 6 bases, J shed 4 bases, and the junction held 7 bases outside the gene matches. Per the germline V gene, CDR1 is MDHEN and CDR2 is SYDVKM. CDR3 residues: CASRRDRVMYEQYF. The CDR3 coding sequence is TGTGCCAGCAGGAGGGACAGGGTTATGTACGAGCAGTACTTC.

The rearrangement uses TRBV5-6 and TRBJ1-1; unclear D gene. This CDR3 spans 13 amino acids. The germline V gene has CDR1 SGHDT and CDR2 YYEEEE. Trimming removed 4 bases at V and 3 bases at J, with 10 bases between. In DNA form, the CDR3 reads TGTGCCAGCAGCCCTAACCCTTACACTGAAGCTTTCTTT. Translating gives CASSPNPYTEAFF.

J is TRBJ1-3 and V is TRBV18, with 7 bases aligning to TRBD1. Germline CDR1 reads KGHSH; CDR2 reads LQKENI. The junction had 5 bases not matched to a gene; V was cut back by 2 bases and J by 4 bases. The CDR3 spans 15 residues. CDR3 DNA sequence: TGTGCCAGCTCACCAACAGGGGTTTCAGGAAACACCATATATTTT. This codes for CASSPTGVSGNTIYF.

The chain links TRBV6-5 to TRBJ2-7; D is perhaps TRBD2 (5 bases). Trimming left V 5 bases short and J 0 bases short, with 14 bases between. Germline V gene data show CDR1 as MNHEY and CDR2 as SVGAGI. The CDR3 consists of 15 residues. DNA for the CDR3: TGTGCCAGCAGTACGCGGACTCGCAGCTCCTACGAGCAGTACTTC. Its protein product is CASSTRTRSSYEQYF.